These 17 T cell receptor beta chains came from one sample sequenced in a study of T cells in Graves' hyperthyroidism and ophthalmopathy. What was amplified from RNA transcripts were TCR beta CDR3 regions. The TCR CDR3 was amplified in a first-round RT-PCR using the HTBI primer set. One entry per CDR3 protein, called by TCRdb with MiXCR from the multiplex PCR reads. The table records around 690,000 distinct CDR3 sequences, around 16% of them present only once. Sequenced sample: blood. These receptors were collected from a man aged 50 to 59 with Graves' hyperthyroidism.

This clonotype was observed at least ten times. The chain carries TRBV7-2 and TRBJ2-1, with D uncertain. This CDR3 is built from 12 residues. Germline CDR1 and CDR2: SGHTA and FQGNSA. V lost 4 bases and J 9 bases, leaving 10 bases between the germline ends. Here the CDR3 reads CASSSGSSEQFF. The CDR3 DNA reads TGTGCCAGCAGCTCTGGGTCGAGTGAGCAGTTCTTC.

This clonotype was observed at least ten times. The rearrangement joins TRBV27 to TRBJ1-4; the D gene is possibly TRBD1 (5 bases). V shed 6 bases and J shed 4 bases, with 12 bases lying between them. Germline V gene data show CDR1 as MNHEY and CDR2 as SMNVEV (reference sequence). The CDR3 totals 14 residues. The CDR3 loop is CASSTDRLNEKLFF. Here the CDR3 DNA reads TGTGCCAGCAGCACCGACAGACTTAATGAAAAACTGTTTTTT. Together with reference TRBV27 and TRBJ1-4, the CDR3 gives the full variable domain: EAQVTQNPRYLITVTGKKLTVTCSQNMNHEYMSWYRQDPGLGLRQIYYSMNVEVTDKGDVPEGYKVSRKEKRNFPLILESPSPNQTSLYFCASSTDRLNEKLFFGSGTQLSVL.

There are a few counts of this clonotype. The rearrangement joins TRBV7-8 to TRBJ1-6, with a possible D match to TRBD1 (5 bases). This CDR3 spans 17 amino acids. CDR1 is SGHVS, CDR2 FQNEAQ, per germline. V dropped 4 bases and J dropped 5 bases, with 18 bases sitting between them. In DNA form, the CDR3 reads TGTGCCAGCAGCTCCCCGTTTCCAGGGATGAATAATTCACCCCTCCACTTT. Its protein is CASSSPFPGMNNSPLHF. Filled out from reference TRBV7-8 and TRBJ1-6, the complete variable domain reads GAGVSQSPRYKVAKRGQDVALRCDPISGHVSLFWYQQALGQGPEFLTYFQNEAQLDKSGLPSDRFFAERPEGSVSTLKIQRTQQEDSAVYLCASSSPFPGMNNSPLHFGNGTRLTVT.

This clonotype was counted ten times or more. The chain combines TRBV24-1 with TRBJ2-5, with 10 bases lining up with TRBD2. Unmatched junction bases numbered 10, after V lost 5 bases and J lost 2 bases. This CDR3 region has 17 residues. The V gene's germline CDR1 is KGHDR and CDR2 SFDVKD. The CDR3 sequence is CATSASGRASFQETQYF. The DNA for the CDR3 is TGTGCCACCAGTGCCAGCGGGAGGGCCAGTTTTCAAGAGACCCAGTACTTC.

The rearrangement uses TRBV7-2 and TRBJ1-2; the D gene is possibly TRBD1 (5 bases). This CDR3 has 15 amino acids. Per germline, CDR1 SGHTA and CDR2 FQGNSA. Deletions cut 4 bases from V and 8 bases from J, with 20 bases between. CDR3 coding DNA: TGTGCCAGCAGCTCCCAGGGTAGATCTATTCGAGGCTACACCTTC. It specifies CASSSQGRSIRGYTF.

This clonotype has at least ten counts. The V and J genes are TRBV28 and TRBJ1-1; D is uncertain. Trimming stripped 6 bases from V and 0 bases from J, with 14 bases between. The CDR3 is 15 residues long. CDR1 is MDHEN and CDR2 is SYDVKM in the germline V gene. Here the CDR3 reads CASSRRAGLNTEAFF. CDR3 coding DNA: TGTGCCAGCAGCCGGCGGGCGGGTTTGAACACTGAAGCTTTCTTT.

This clonotype was counted between two and nine times. The DNA of the CDR3 is TGCAGCGTTGAGGGCGGATTCTACGAGCAGTACTTC. It encodes CSVEGGFYEQYF. The V call is TRBV29-1, the J call TRBJ2-7, with D unclear. The CDR3 has 12 residues. V was trimmed by 3 bases and J by 3 bases, leaving 9 bases between them. The germline CDR1 and CDR2 sequences are SQVTM and ANQGSEA.

This clonotype has more than one count but fewer than ten. The chain carries TRBV7-9 and TRBJ1-4; weak D call: TRBD1 (6 bases). Looked up from germline, CDR1 is SEHNR and CDR2 is FQNEAQ (reference sequence). The CDR3 runs 17 residues. V was trimmed by 5 bases and J by 0 bases, leaving 16 bases between them. CDR3 residues: CASSEPKGGPTNEKLFF. In DNA form, the CDR3 reads TGTGCCAGCAGCGAACCAAAAGGGGGGCCAACTAATGAAAAACTGTTTTTT.

This clonotype was seen many times. The V call is TRBV28, the J call TRBJ2-1; 7 bases are a match to TRBD2. The germline gives CDR1 MDHEN, CDR2 SYDVKM. Germline trimming cut 6 bases from V and 4 bases from J; bases unmatched to any gene: 6. This CDR3 spans 14 amino acids. CDR3 in amino acids: CASSWREGYNEQFF. CDR3 nucleotides: TGTGCCAGCAGCTGGAGGGAGGGTTACAATGAGCAGTTCTTC.

In its sample, this clonotype was seen many times. The chain links TRBV13 to TRBJ2-1, with TRBD1 identical over 9 bases. CDR3 length: 15 amino acids. Germline CDR1 reads PRHDT; CDR2 reads FYEKMQ (reference sequence). V was clipped by 5 bases and J by 3 bases; unmatched bases: 5. The CDR3 loop is CASSTRTGVYNEQFF. CDR3 bases: TGTGCCAGCAGCACCCGGACAGGGGTCTACAATGAGCAGTTCTTC. Combining the CDR3 with reference TRBV13 and TRBJ2-1 gives the whole variable domain AAGVIQSPRHLIKEKRETATLKCYPIPRHDTVYWYQQGPGQDPQFLISFYEKMQSDKGSIPDRFSAQQFSDYHSELNMSSLELGDSALYFCASSTRTGVYNEQFFGPGTRLTVL.

The chain has TRBV6-2 or TRBV6-3 and TRBJ2-5; the D gene is possibly TRBD2 (6 bases). CDR3 length: 16 residues. Germline loops: CDR1 MNHEY, CDR2 SVGEGT. Trimming removed 8 bases from V and 4 bases from J, with 23 bases in between. Here the CDR3 reads CASSPSPSEFGETQYF. CDR3 DNA: TGTGCCAGCTCCCCTAGCCCTAGCGAGTTTGGAGAGACCCAGTACTTC.

This clonotype was seen repeatedly, ten times or more. The rearrangement links TRBV30 to TRBJ1-1, with 7 bases identical to TRBD1. The junction had 3 bases not matched to a gene; V was cut back by 0 bases and J by 5 bases. The germline V gene has CDR1 GTSNPN and CDR2 SVGIG (reference sequence). This CDR3 region has 13 residues. In DNA, the CDR3 is TGTGCCTGGAGTGTGACAGGGAGAACTGAAGCTTTCTTT. Amino acids: CAWSVTGRTEAFF.

This clonotype has only one observation. The rearrangement links TRBV9 to TRBJ2-5; a weak D match, TRBD2 (6 bases). CDR3 length: 15 amino acids. The germline V gene has CDR1 SGDLS and CDR2 YYNGEE. Trimming pared 0 bases from V and 2 bases from J, leaving 11 bases between. The CDR3 region is CASSVAGDGQETQYF. DNA of the CDR3: TGTGCCAGCAGCGTAGCGGGGGACGGGCAAGAGACCCAGTACTTC.

This chain uses TRBV5-8 with TRBJ1-1; a possible D gene is TRBD1 (5 bases). Trimming left V 4 bases short and J 5 bases short, with 15 bases between. From germline, CDR1 is SGHTS and CDR2 YDEGEE. The CDR3 covers 14 residues. CDR3 in DNA: TGTGCCAGCAGCGGGGGAGGGGTTGTAACTGAAGCTTTCTTT. Protein: CASSGGGVVTEAFF.

Many counts were recorded for this clonotype. The chain employs TRBV5-1 and TRBJ2-1; 11 positions match TRBD1. Per germline, CDR1 SGHRS and CDR2 YFSETQ. The CDR3 length is 16 residues. Trimming cost V 1 base and J 8 bases; bases outside gene matches: 8. CDR3 in DNA: TGCGCCAGCAGCTTGAACGGACAGGGGGCCATGGATGAGCAGTTCTTC. This codes for CASSLNGQGAMDEQFF. The entire variable domain, with the rest obtained from reference TRBV5-1 and TRBJ2-1, is as follows: KAGVTQTPRYLIKTRGQQVTLSCSPISGHRSVSWYQQTPGQGLQFLFEYFSETQRNKGNFPGRFSGRQFSNSRSEMNVSTLELGDSALYLCASSLNGQGAMDEQFFGPGTRLTVL.

The J gene is TRBJ2-1, the V gene TRBV5-1; 9 positions agree with TRBD2. There are 17 residues in the CDR3. Trimming removed 2 bases from V and 2 bases from J; junction bases left unmatched: 8. Germline CDR1 SGHRS, CDR2 YFSETQ. The CDR3 loop reads CASSLGVASGAYNEQFF. CDR3 bases: TGCGCCAGCAGCTTAGGAGTAGCTAGCGGGGCCTACAATGAGCAGTTCTTC.

The V call is TRBV29-1, the J call TRBJ2-3; 11 positions agree with TRBD2. This CDR3 comprises 15 residues. The junction had 8 bases not matched to a gene; V was cut back by 6 bases and J by 3 bases. Germline V gene data show CDR1 as SQVTM and CDR2 as ANQGSEA. CDR3 in amino acids: CSVSGTSGLTDTQYF. CDR3 coding DNA: TGCAGCGTCTCCGGGACTAGCGGCCTAACAGATACGCAGTATTTT.